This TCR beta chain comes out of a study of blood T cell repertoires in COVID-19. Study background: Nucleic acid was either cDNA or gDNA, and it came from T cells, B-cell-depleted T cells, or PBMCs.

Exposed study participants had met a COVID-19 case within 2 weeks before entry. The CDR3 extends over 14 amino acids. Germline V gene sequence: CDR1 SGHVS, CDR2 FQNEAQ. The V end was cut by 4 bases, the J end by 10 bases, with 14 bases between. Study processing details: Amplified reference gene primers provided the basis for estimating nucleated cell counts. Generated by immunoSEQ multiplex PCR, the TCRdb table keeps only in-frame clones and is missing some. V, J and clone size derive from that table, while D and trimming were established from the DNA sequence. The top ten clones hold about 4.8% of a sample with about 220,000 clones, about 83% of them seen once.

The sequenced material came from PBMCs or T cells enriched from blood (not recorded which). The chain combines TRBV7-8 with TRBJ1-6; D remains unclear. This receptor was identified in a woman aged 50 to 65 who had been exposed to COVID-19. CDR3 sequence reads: CASSYRDGSSPLHF. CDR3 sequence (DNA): TGTGCCAGCAGCTACCGGGATGGCTCCTCACCCCTCCACTTT.